Listed below are T cell receptor beta chains from one sample, sequenced in a study of cytomegalovirus exposure and HLA in healthy donors. Sequencing used immunoSEQ multiplex PCR; TCRdb keeps in-frame clones, though not all of them. Here the sample spans around 130,000 clones, 77% being singletons. The specimen was PBMCs. The origin of the receptors is a woman aged 60-75 years in good health and CMV-seronegative. Both conserved end residues are part of each CDR3.

v_gene	j_gene	CDR3aa
TRBV28	TRBJ2-3	CGEIGTDTQYF
TRBV7-2	TRBJ2-1	CASRPLAGVEQFF
TRBV29-1	TRBJ2-3	CSVPFQGTDTQYF
TRBV28	TRBJ1-2	CASSPGGVYGYTF
TRBV18	TRBJ2-7	CASSPRPTGSEQYF
TRBV5-6	TRBJ2-4	CASSFGHWGKNIQYF
TRBV30	TRBJ2-7	CAWLGGEGDEQYF
TRBV29-1	TRBJ2-5	CSVVAGISYQETQYF
TRBV19	TRBJ2-7	CASSIQAGVITSEQYF
TRBV7-6	TRBJ2-1	CASSLMQGAGNEQFF
TRBV5-5	TRBJ2-7	CASSSMAGAYEQYF
TRBV7-8	TRBJ2-1	CASSLVRGQYNEQFF